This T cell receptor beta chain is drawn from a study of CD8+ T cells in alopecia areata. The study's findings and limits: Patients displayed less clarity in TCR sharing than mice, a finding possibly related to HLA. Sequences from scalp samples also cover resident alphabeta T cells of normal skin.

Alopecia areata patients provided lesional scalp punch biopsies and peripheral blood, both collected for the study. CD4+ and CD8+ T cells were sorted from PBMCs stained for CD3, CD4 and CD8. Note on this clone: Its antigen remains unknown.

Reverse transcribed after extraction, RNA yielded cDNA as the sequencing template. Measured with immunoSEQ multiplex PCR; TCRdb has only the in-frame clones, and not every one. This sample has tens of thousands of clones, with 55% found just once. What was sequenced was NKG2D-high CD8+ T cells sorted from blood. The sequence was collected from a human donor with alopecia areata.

The CDR3 DNA is TGTGCCAGTAGTATCACGCTAGCGATGGACAATGAGCAGTTCTTC. Encoded protein: CASSITLAMDNEQFF. V and J are TRBV19 and TRBJ2-1, with a possible D match to TRBD2 (6 bases). Germline V lookup: CDR1 LNHDA, CDR2 SQIVND (reference sequence). V gave up 3 bases and J gave up 5 bases, with 14 bases separating them. The CDR3 runs to 15 residues.